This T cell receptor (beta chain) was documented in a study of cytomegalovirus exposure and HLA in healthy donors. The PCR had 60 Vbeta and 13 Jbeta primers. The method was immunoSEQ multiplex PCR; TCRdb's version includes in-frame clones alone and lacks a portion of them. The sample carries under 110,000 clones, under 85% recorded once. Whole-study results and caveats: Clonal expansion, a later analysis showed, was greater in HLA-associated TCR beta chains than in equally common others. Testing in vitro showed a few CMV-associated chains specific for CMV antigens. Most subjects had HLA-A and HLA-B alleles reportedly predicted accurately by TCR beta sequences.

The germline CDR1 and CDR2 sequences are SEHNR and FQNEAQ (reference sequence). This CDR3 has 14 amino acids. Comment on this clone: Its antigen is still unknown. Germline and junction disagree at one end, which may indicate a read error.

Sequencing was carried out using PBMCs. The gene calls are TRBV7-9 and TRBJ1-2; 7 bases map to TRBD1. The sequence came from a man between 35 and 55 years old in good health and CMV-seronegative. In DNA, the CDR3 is TGTTCCAGCAGCTTGTCAGGGGGGTTAATGGGCTACACCTTC. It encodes CSSSLSGGLMGYTF.